The clone carrying this T cell receptor beta chain was detected only a few times. These data come from a study of cytomegalovirus exposure and HLA in healthy donors. The PCR used 60 Vbeta and 13 Jbeta primers. Profiled with immunoSEQ multiplex PCR; TCRdb holds only in-frame clones, not every one. Among around 150,000 clones listed, 75% were seen once. With 2 bases removed from V and 7 bases from J, the gap between germline ends came to 6 bases. This CDR3 comprises 12 residues. The germline V gene has CDR1 SGHAT and CDR2 FQNNGV. The sequence derives from a young man in good health and CMV-seropositive. The sequenced material came from PBMCs. This chain links TRBV11-2 with TRBJ2-1; D remains unclear. The CDR3 sequence: CASSLSLNEQFF. The CDR3 DNA reads as TGTGCCAGCAGCTTATCCCTTAATGAGCAGTTCTTC.